These 23 T cell receptor beta chains share one sample of origin, sequenced in a study of blood T cell repertoires in COVID-19. The data were produced by immunoSEQ multiplex PCR, yet TCRdb's version contains in-frame clones alone and is incomplete. This table has roughly 300,000 clones, 83% appearing once. The specimen sequenced was peripheral blood. The receptors shown here come from a woman aged 45-65 years who had recovered from COVID-19.

CDR3 amino acids: CAWSVGQTGRLYGYTF. As DNA, the CDR3 is TGTGCCTGGAGTGTGGGCCAGACAGGCCGGCTCTATGGCTACACCTTC. This chain uses TRBV30 with TRBJ1-2; perhaps TRBD1 as D (6 bases). Between the trimmed V and J ends, which lost 0 bases and 4 bases, there was a span of 18 bases. Germline values: CDR1 GTSNPN, CDR2 SVGIG (reference sequence). There are 16 residues in the CDR3.

The chain couples TRBV19 to TRBJ1-6; 8 nucleotides line up with TRBD1. The length of the CDR3 is 14 residues. Germline V lookup: CDR1 LNHDA, CDR2 SQIVND (reference sequence). The ends lost 7 bases at V and 10 bases at J; junction bases unmatched: 9. The CDR3 spells CASTPGQAGSPLHF. CDR3 in DNA: TGTGCCAGTACCCCGGGACAGGCAGGATCACCCCTCCACTTT.

The chain is built from TRBV28 and TRBJ2-7; 8 bases fit TRBD2. V shed 6 bases and J 2 bases; nucleotides not matched to a gene: 6. Germline V gene lookup returns CDR1 MDHEN and CDR2 SYDVKM. The CDR3 sequence is 14 residues long. CDR3 DNA sequence: TGTGCCAGCAGCCCCCGACTAGCGACCTACGAGCAGTACTTC. Translation: CASSPRLATYEQYF.

This chain connects TRBV15 to TRBJ2-5, with 8 bases lining up with TRBD2. The V gene's germline CDR1 is LNHNV and CDR2 YYDKDF (reference sequence). The CDR3 totals 14 residues. Trimming cost V 3 bases and J 2 bases; bases outside gene matches: 2. DNA of the CDR3: TGTGCCACCAGCAGGGGACTAGTTCAAGAGACCCAGTACTTC. This translates into CATSRGLVQETQYF.

This clone was seen ten or more times. The rearrangement uses TRBV27 and TRBJ2-2, with 7 bases lining up with TRBD1. V shed 6 bases, J shed 7 bases, and the junction held 5 bases outside the gene matches. The CDR3 is 13 amino acids. The germline CDR1 and CDR2 sequences are MNHEY and SMNVEV (reference sequence). CDR3 residues: CASRTTGVGELFF. CDR3 bases: TGTGCCAGCAGAACCACAGGGGTCGGGGAGCTGTTTTTT.

This clone appeared a few times. The chain uses TRBV6-6 and TRBJ2-7; TRBD1 is a possible D gene (6 bases). Trimming cost V 5 bases and J 3 bases, with 8 bases left between them. CDR3 length equals 12 residues. Germline V gene sequence: CDR1 MNHNY, CDR2 SVGAGI (reference sequence). The CDR3 protein is CASSPGHYEQYF. The CDR3 bases are TGTGCCAGCAGTCCGGGACACTACGAGCAGTACTTC.

The V gene is TRBV11-3, the J gene TRBJ2-7; 10 positions agree with TRBD1. J gave up 6 bases and V 5 bases, and 7 bases lay outside the gene matches. The CDR3 totals 14 residues. Germline values: CDR1 SGHNT, CDR2 YENEEA. The chain's CDR3 is CASSGPGTGAEQYF. The CDR3 DNA reads TGTGCCAGCAGCGGTCCCGGGACAGGGGCCGAGCAGTACTTC. The whole variable domain, remainder taken from reference TRBV11-3 and TRBJ2-7, is EAGVVQSPRYKIIEKKQPVAFWCNPISGHNTLYWYLQNLGQGPELLIRYENEEAVDDSQLPKDRFSAERLKGVDSTLKIQPAELGDSAVYLCASSGPGTGAEQYFGPGTRLTVT.

This chain links TRBV10-3 with TRBJ1-5, with D perhaps matching TRBD1 (6 bases). V was pared by 3 bases and J by 3 bases, with 12 bases between. CDR1 ENHRY and CDR2 SYGVKD come from the germline V gene. The CDR3 length is 15 residues. Here the CDR3 DNA reads TGTGCCATCAGTGACAAGACAGGACTCAATCAGCCCCAGCATTTT. It specifies CAISDKTGLNQPQHF.

The V and J genes are TRBV27 and TRBJ2-5; D is perhaps TRBD2 (5 bases). Germline V gene data show CDR1 as MNHEY and CDR2 as SMNVEV (reference sequence). Between the trimmed V and J ends, which lost 2 bases and 2 bases, there was a span of 6 bases. There are 13 residues in the CDR3. The CDR3 bases are TGTGCCAGCAGTTTACGGGGACAAGAGACCCAGTACTTC. This translates into CASSLRGQETQYF.

V usage is TRBV11-2 and J usage is TRBJ2-3; D is possibly TRBD2 (6 bases). This CDR3 contains 17 residues. The V gene's germline CDR1 is SGHAT and CDR2 FQNNGV. Trimming left V 5 bases short and J 0 bases short, with 18 bases between. DNA of the CDR3: TGTGCCAGCAGCCCAGGGACGGGACTCGCCAGCACAGATACGCAGTATTTT. This sequence encodes CASSPGTGLASTDTQYF.

The chain couples TRBV11-3 to TRBJ2-1, with 12 positions matching TRBD2. With 5 bases clipped from V and 8 bases from J, the junction kept 16 bases outside the gene matches. CDR3 length: 18 residues. Germline V lookup: CDR1 SGHNT, CDR2 YENEEA. CDR3 sequence: CASSPPPGTSGRPDEQFF. The CDR3 bases are TGTGCCAGCAGCCCACCCCCTGGAACTAGCGGGAGGCCCGATGAGCAGTTCTTC.

The J gene is TRBJ2-3, the V gene TRBV4-1; 9 bases are a match to TRBD2. V shed 4 bases, J shed 5 bases, and the junction held 13 bases outside the gene matches. The CDR3 totals 17 residues. The germline V gene encodes CDR1 MGHRA and CDR2 YSYEKL. The CDR3 here is CASSRGWGLAEKDTQYF. The CDR3 bases are TGCGCCAGCAGCCGGGGATGGGGACTAGCAGAAAAAGATACGCAGTATTTT.

J is TRBJ2-5 and V is TRBV5-4, with 8 bases aligning to TRBD1. Germline CDR1 reads SGHNT; CDR2 reads YYREEE (reference sequence). The CDR3 is made up of 14 amino acids. V shed 5 bases, J shed 5 bases, and the junction held 8 bases outside the gene matches. This chain's CDR3 is CASSFDRGGETQYF. CDR3 bases: TGTGCCAGCAGTTTTGACAGGGGTGGGGAGACCCAGTACTTC.

This sequence joins TRBV15 and TRBJ1-3; 8 bases are a match to TRBD1. The germline gives CDR1 LNHNV, CDR2 YYDKDF (reference sequence). The CDR3 runs to 16 residues. After removal of 0 bases from V and 2 bases from J, the junction contained 3 bases not matched to a gene. CDR3 DNA sequence: TGTGCCACCAGCAGAGACCGGGACAGGACTGGAAACACCATATATTTT. Translating gives CATSRDRDRTGNTIYF.

The chain has TRBV2 and TRBJ2-7; tentatively, D is TRBD2 (5 bases). V dropped 6 bases and J dropped 7 bases, with 13 bases sitting between them. Germline CDR1 and CDR2: SNHLY and FYNNEI. The CDR3 is 12 amino acids. CDR3 sequence (DNA): TGTGCCAGCAGCCGGGGAGAAGGAGAGCAGTACTTC. It translates to CASSRGEGEQYF.

This clone was found many times. The chain links TRBV7-2 to TRBJ2-2, with 8 bases fitting TRBD2. V dropped 2 bases and J dropped 6; count of bases not matched to a gene: 5. The CDR3 extends over 15 amino acids. Germline CDR1 and CDR2: SGHTA and FQGNSA. Here the CDR3 DNA reads TGTGCCAGCAGCTTATCGGGGGGGGCCCCCGGGGAGCTGTTTTTT. It yields the protein CASSLSGGAPGELFF. The whole variable domain, filled in from reference TRBV7-2 and TRBJ2-2, reads GAGVSQSPSNKVTEKGKDVELRCDPISGHTALYWYRQSLGQGLEFLIYFQGNSAPDKSGLPSDRFSAERTGGSVSTLTIQRTQQEDSAVYLCASSLSGGAPGELFFGEGSRLTVL.

V and J are TRBV9 and TRBJ2-5; tentatively, D is TRBD1 (6 bases). The CDR3 spans 14 residues. Germline V gene sequence: CDR1 SGDLS, CDR2 YYNGEE. Trimming shortened V by 1 base and J by 5 bases, and 12 bases separated the two germline ends. This CDR3 reads CASSVRRRGETQYF. The CDR3 DNA is TGTGCCAGCAGCGTACGTAGAAGGGGGGAGACCCAGTACTTC.

V usage is TRBV21-1 and J usage is TRBJ1-4; the table's D call, TRBD1, was not checked against the DNA. TRBV21-1 has pseudogene status. The CDR3 has 17 amino acids. The CDR3 sequence is CASSKPGDRATNEKLFF. CDR3 nucleotides: TGTGCCAGCAGCAAGCCCGGGGACAGGGCAACTAATGAAAAACTGTTTTTT.

The rearrangement links TRBV7-3 to TRBJ2-3; 13 bases match TRBD2. The CDR3 extends over 17 amino acids. Trimming at V came to 5 bases and at J to 1 base, leaving 6 bases not matched to a gene. CDR1 is SGHTA and CDR2 is FQGTGA in the germline V gene. CDR3 coding DNA: TGTGCCAGCAGCCGATATGGACTAGCGGGGGGCACAGATACGCAGTATTTT. Translation: CASSRYGLAGGTDTQYF.

The gene calls are TRBV5-8 and TRBJ1-5; 9 bases match TRBD1. The CDR3 loop spans 16 amino acids. Germline CDR1 reads SGHTS; CDR2 reads YDEGEE. V dropped 1 base and J dropped 1; count of bases not matched to a gene: 3. The CDR3 bases are TGTGCCAGCAGCTTGTTACAGGGGGCGAGCAATCAGCCCCAGCATTTT. Its translation is CASSLLQGASNQPQHF.

This rearrangement joins TRBV30 to TRBJ1-2; D perhaps matches TRBD1 (5 bases). The CDR3 runs to 12 residues. The germline V gene encodes CDR1 GTSNPN and CDR2 SVGIG (reference sequence). CDR3 protein: CQGRVPNYGYTF. CDR3 DNA: TGTCAAGGCAGGGTTCCCAACTATGGCTACACCTTC.

This chain connects TRBV7-9 to TRBJ2-7, with a possible D match to TRBD2 (7 bases). The V gene's germline CDR1 is SEHNR and CDR2 FQNEAQ (reference sequence). Deletions cut 5 bases from V and 6 bases from J, with 23 bases between. This CDR3 region has 16 residues. CDR3 nucleotides: TGTGCCAGCAGCCCTCGGACGGGGGGCCCCCGTGTCGAGCAGTACTTC. It encodes CASSPRTGGPRVEQYF.

The chain has TRBV21-1 and TRBJ2-1; the table calls TRBD2, which could not be checked here. TRBV21-1 is designated a pseudogene. This CDR3 spans 17 amino acids. The CDR3: CASSKGASGGLDNEQFF. In DNA, the CDR3 is TGTGCCAGCAGCAAAGGGGCTAGCGGGGGCCTCGACAATGAGCAGTTCTTC.